This T cell receptor beta chain is drawn from a study of blood T cell repertoires in COVID-19. Study in general: Collection of acute and convalescent COVID-19 samples took place in the United States, Italy and Spain. T cells, B-cell-depleted T cells, or PBMCs provided the cDNA or gDNA that served as material.

V was pared by 0 bases and J by 5 bases, with 13 bases between. Looked up from germline, CDR1 is MNHEY and CDR2 is SVGAGI. CDR3 length: 15 residues. This clone was observed a few times. In the authors' methods: Estimation of nucleated cell counts relied on the amplification of reference gene primers. Produced via immunoSEQ multiplex PCR; TCRdb's table is partial and in-frame only. V and J calls and clone size come straight from that table; D and trimming were deduced from the DNA. The sample yields more than 95,000 clones, around 82% seen once. This chain joins TRBV6-5 and TRBJ1-1, with TRBD1 as a possible D gene (5 bases). Material: peripheral blood. The TCR comes from a man between 60 and 70 years old with acute or convalescent COVID-19. This CDR3 is CASSYSGGGSTEAFF. The CDR3 DNA reads TGTGCCAGCAGTTACTCGGGGGGTGGTTCGACTGAAGCTTTCTTT.